Detailed here is one T cell receptor beta chain. Its antigen is still unknown. Trimming removed 7 bases at V and 8 bases at J, with 21 bases between. This CDR3 is 15 amino acids long. Germline loops: CDR1 SNHLY, CDR2 FYNNEI. The data originate from a study of shared clonotypes between healthy human individuals. Findings and caveats of the study: Clonotype sharing among donors was thought likely to change with sequencing depth.

Sequencing was performed with immunoSEQ multiplex PCR; in TCRdb, only in-frame clones are kept and a portion is missing. The sample consists of 400,000 to 600,000 clones, nearly 80% of them appearing once. The study drew all its donors from Caucasian adults living in Nashville, Tennessee. The TCR originated in a woman in her thirties or forties in good health. Some clones in this sample may be carry-over from other donors' samples. This rearrangement joins TRBV2 to TRBJ2-1; D unresolved. The specimen sequenced was PBMCs. The CDR3 sequence: CASTPQRTVPYEQFF. The CDR3 DNA is TGTGCCAGCACCCCACAGCGTACCGTACCGTATGAGCAGTTCTTC. Drawing the rest from reference TRBV2 and TRBJ2-1, the complete variable domain is EPEVTQTPSHQVTQMGQEVILRCVPISNHLYFYWYRQILGQKVEFLVSFYNNEISEKSEIFDDQFSVERPDGSNFTLKIRSTKLEDSAMYFCASTPQRTVPYEQFFGPGTRLTVL.